The 13 T cell receptor beta chains below all came from one sample that was sequenced in a study of blood T cells in healthy people across ages. Sample-barcoded 5' priming and a J-beta primer mix drove a second PCR of roughly 7 to 11 cycles. TCRdb independently ran MiXCR on the 5' RACE reads; one entry per CDR3 protein. The sample records 2 million or so distinct CDR3 sequences, around half being singletons. The specimen sequenced was blood. The source is a woman in her thirties or forties in good health.

The V call is TRBV4-1, the J call TRBJ1-2, with 8 bases matching TRBD1. CDR1 and CDR2 (germline): MGHRA, YSYEKL. With 1 base clipped from V and 3 bases from J, the junction kept 4 bases outside the gene matches. The CDR3 length is 15 residues. The CDR3 sequence: CASSQVQTGDYGYTF. For the CDR3, the DNA is TGCGCCAGCAGCCAAGTCCAGACAGGGGACTATGGCTACACCTTC.

The DNA for the CDR3 is TGCGCCAGCAGCCAAGATTGGAGGGGAGCTGAGCCCCAGCATTTT. It encodes CASSQDWRGAEPQHF. The genes are TRBV4-3 and TRBJ1-5, with D perhaps matching TRBD1 (5 bases). The CDR3 is made up of 15 amino acids. The V gene lost 0 bases and the J gene lost 8 bases, with 14 bases spanning the gap. Germline V gene lookup returns CDR1 LGHNA and CDR2 YSLEER.

V is TRBV29-1 and J is TRBJ2-3; perhaps TRBD1 as D (7 bases). Germline CDR1 and CDR2: SQVTM and ANQGSEA. The CDR3 has 14 residues. Trimming pared 7 bases from V and 1 base from J, leaving 15 bases between. CDR3 amino acids: CSGDSSGGTDTQYF. DNA for the CDR3: TGCAGCGGGGACAGTTCGGGGGGCACAGATACGCAGTATTTT.

The chain uses TRBV7-9 and TRBJ2-6; TRBD2 is a possible D gene (5 bases). Trimming took off 2 bases at V and 2 bases at J, with 10 bases between the two ends. In germline, CDR1 is SEHNR, CDR2 FQNEAQ (reference sequence). The CDR3 is 16 residues long. DNA for the CDR3: TGTGCCAGCAGCTTATATTCGGGGACTGGGGCCAACGTCCTGACTTTC. Residues: CASSLYSGTGANVLTF.

This clonotype showed up just a few times. The chain has TRBV7-3 and TRBJ2-1, with TRBD2 matching over 8 bases. This CDR3 is built from 15 residues. With V trimmed by 5 bases and J by 3 bases, 6 bases remained unmatched. From germline, CDR1 is SGHTA and CDR2 FQGTGA. In DNA, the CDR3 is TGTGCCAGCAGCAAAAGCGGGGGCCGCTACAATGAGCAGTTCTTC. Translated, it gives CASSKSGGRYNEQFF.

The CDR3 DNA sequence: TGTGCCAGCAGTGATCATGGACAAGCTAACTATGGCTACACCTTC. Amino acid sequence: CASSDHGQANYGYTF. The chain combines TRBV2 with TRBJ1-2; weak D call: TRBD1 (5 bases). The CDR3 contains 15 residues. Germline assignment: CDR1 SNHLY and CDR2 FYNNEI. The V end was cut by 3 bases, the J end by 0 bases, with 11 bases between.

The chain uses TRBV7-6 and TRBJ2-1, with 7 bases that match TRBD2. The CDR3 is 16 residues long. The germline gives CDR1 SGHVS, CDR2 FNYEAQ. V dropped 2 bases and J dropped 5; count of bases not matched to a gene: 9. The CDR3 spells CASSLRALGLDNEQFF. DNA for the CDR3: TGTGCCAGCAGCTTAAGGGCGCTAGGACTAGACAATGAGCAGTTCTTC. Full variable domain (missing parts from reference TRBV7-6 and TRBJ2-1): GAGVSQSPRYKVTKRGQDVALRCDPISGHVSLYWYRQALGQGPEFLTYFNYEAQQDKSGLPNDRFSAERPEGSISTLTIQRTEQRDSAMYRCASSLRALGLDNEQFFGPGTRLTVL.

V gene TRBV4-2 combines with J gene TRBJ1-5; D gene unclear. The V end lost 5 bases, the J end lost 4 bases, and 12 bases lay between the germline ends. Germline CDR1 and CDR2: LGHNA and YNFKEQ. This CDR3 comprises 14 residues. The CDR3 loop is CASSSGDTNQPQHF. CDR3 nucleotides: TGTGCCAGCAGCTCCGGGGATACGAATCAGCCCCAGCATTTT.

Points on this clonotype: A junction end diverges from the germline sequence, so it may reflect a read error. The chain uses TRBV28 and TRBJ1-2, with D maybe TRBD1 (5 bases). The germline gives CDR1 MDHEN, CDR2 SYDVKM. This CDR3 has 12 residues. The DNA for the CDR3 is TGTGTCAGCAGGCCAGGGATTTATGGCTACACCTTC. This gives the protein CVSRPGIYGYTF.

This clonotype has a count of ten or more. V and J are TRBV7-2 and TRBJ2-4; D is ambiguous. Near its end, the DNA agrees better with TRBJ2-7, so the J call may be wrong. The CDR3 spans 14 residues. The germline V gene has CDR1 SGHTA and CDR2 FQGNSA. The CDR3: CASSLGPGSIEQYF. The CDR3 DNA sequence: TGTGCCAGCAGCTTAGGCCCCGGAAGCATCGAGCAGTACTTC.

This clonotype was seen more than once but under ten times. This chain links TRBV24-1 with TRBJ1-5, with D perhaps matching TRBD1 (5 bases). The CDR3 is 14 amino acids. Trimming cost V 5 bases and J 3 bases, with 10 bases left between them. Germline V lookup: CDR1 KGHDR, CDR2 SFDVKD. The CDR3 region is CATSGVDINQPQHF. In DNA form, the CDR3 reads TGTGCCACCAGTGGGGTGGACATCAATCAGCCCCAGCATTTT.

This clonotype was found a few times. The chain uses TRBV6-4 and TRBJ2-3; TRBD2 is a possible D gene (5 bases). Per germline, CDR1 MRHNA and CDR2 SNTAGT. The CDR3 extends over 15 amino acids. The V and J ends lost 6 bases and 3 bases respectively, with 16 bases between them. In DNA form, the CDR3 reads TGTGCCAGCAGCCCCGGGGAGACTGAGACAGATACGCAGTATTTT. Residues: CASSPGETETDTQYF.

Concerning this clonotype: A read error is likely, as this CDR3 ends without the conserved phenylalanine or tryptophan. The rearrangement uses TRBV2 and TRBJ2-7; D gene unclear. Trimming pared 1 base from V and 7 bases from J, leaving 11 bases between. The CDR3 extends over 13 amino acids. CDR1 and CDR2 from the germline V gene are SNHLY and FYNNEI. The chain's CDR3 is CASSEVRSAEQYS. The CDR3 DNA sequence: TGTGCCAGCAGTGAAGTCCGCAGCGCGGAGCAGTACTCC.